The 30 T cell receptor beta chains listed next were all sequenced from one sample in a study of blood T cell repertoires in COVID-19. Assay: immunoSEQ multiplex PCR; the TCRdb copy retains only in-frame clones and omits some. The table has some 170,000 clones, about four fifths seen once. Specimen: peripheral blood. These receptors were obtained from a woman aged 70-85 years with acute or convalescent COVID-19.

This clone was seen only a few times. The J gene is TRBJ1-2, the V gene TRBV28; 8 bases are shared with TRBD1. The germline V gene encodes CDR1 MDHEN and CDR2 SYDVKM. The CDR3 length is 16 residues. V trimming: 5 bases; J trimming: 1 base; junction bases outside the gene matches: 9. The CDR3 coding sequence is TGTGCCAGCAGTCCTCGGACAGGGCGTTTTAACTATGGCTACACCTTC. This sequence encodes CASSPRTGRFNYGYTF.

This chain uses TRBV7-8 with TRBJ2-1; 11 positions agree with TRBD2. V was pared by 0 bases and J by 3 bases, with 7 bases of the junction left unmatched. Germline V lookup: CDR1 SGHVS, CDR2 FQNEAQ. CDR3 length: 18 amino acids. In DNA form, the CDR3 reads TGTGCCAGCAGCTTAGCAGTTTCTAGCGGGAGGAACTACAATGAGCAGTTCTTC. Protein: CASSLAVSSGRNYNEQFF.

The J gene is TRBJ2-7, the V gene TRBV5-1; D is perhaps TRBD1 (6 bases). In germline, CDR1 is SGHRS, CDR2 YFSETQ. V lost 0 bases to trimming and J lost 1 base, with 11 bases between them. CDR3 length equals 15 residues. CDR3 coding DNA: TGCGCCAGCAGCTTGGACAGGGCTAGGTCCTACGAGCAGTACTTC. This encodes CASSLDRARSYEQYF.

The sample holds a few counts of this clone. This rearrangement joins TRBV3-1 (or the pseudogene TRBV3-2) to TRBJ1-1; D is uncertain. V lost 1 base and J 0 bases, leaving 6 bases between the germline ends. This CDR3 comprises 14 residues. CDR1 and CDR2 (germline): LGHDT, YNNKEL (reference sequence). DNA for the CDR3: TGTGCCAGCAGCCAAGTCTTTCTGAACACTGAAGCTTTCTTT. This sequence encodes CASSQVFLNTEAFF.

The chain carries TRBV7-9 and TRBJ1-2; TRBD1 might be the D (6 bases). Germline V gene data show CDR1 as SEHNR and CDR2 as FQNEAQ (reference sequence). V was trimmed by 7 bases and J by 1 base, leaving 10 bases between them. This CDR3 contains 13 residues. The CDR3 loop is CASNKDSNYGYTF. In nucleotides, the CDR3 is TGTGCCAGCAACAAGGACAGTAACTATGGCTACACCTTC.

A few counts support this clone. The V and J genes are TRBV20-1 and TRBJ1-1; D not resolved. This CDR3 has 11 residues. V dropped 7 bases and J dropped 0 bases, with 6 bases sitting between them. Germline lookup yields CDR1 DFQATT and CDR2 SNEGSKA (reference sequence). The CDR3 coding sequence is TGCAGTGGGCGGTTGAACACTGAAGCTTTCTTT. This translates into CSGRLNTEAFF.

The genes are TRBV4-1 and TRBJ1-2; D uncertain. The CDR3 covers 15 residues. CDR1 and CDR2 (germline): MGHRA, YSYEKL. Trimming removed 4 bases at V and 2 bases at J, with 14 bases between. The CDR3 DNA is TGCGCCAGCAGCCCGGCGGAGACTATAAACTATGGCTACACCTTC. Translating it yields CASSPAETINYGYTF.

In regard to this clone: One end of the junction does not line up with germline, which may come from a read error. V gene TRBV7-9 combines with J gene TRBJ1-1, with 7 bases matching TRBD1. This CDR3 region has 12 residues. Germline assignment: CDR1 SEHNR and CDR2 FQNEAQ (reference sequence). CDR3 protein: CASSLFADRAIF. In nucleotides, the CDR3 is TGTGCCAGCAGCTTATTTGCTGACAGGGCCATCTTT.

The V call is TRBV3-1 (or the pseudogene TRBV3-2), the J call TRBJ1-6; D might be TRBD1 (6 bases). Germline CDR1 and CDR2: LGHDT and YNNKEL (reference sequence). V shed 0 bases and J shed 7 bases, with 13 bases lying between them. The CDR3 extends over 16 amino acids. The CDR3 DNA reads as TGTGCCAGCAGCCAAGATGGGGCCGGACAGAATTCACCCCTCCACTTT. Translating gives CASSQDGAGQNSPLHF.

CDR3 sequence: CASRLLSGSNQPQHF. The DNA for the CDR3 is TGTGCCAGTAGACTCTTGAGCGGGAGCAATCAGCCCCAGCATTTT. V and J are TRBV19 and TRBJ1-5; no definite D call. V was pared by 6 bases and J by 1 base, with 13 bases between. From germline, CDR1 is LNHDA and CDR2 SQIVND (reference sequence). CDR3 length: 15 amino acids. The whole variable domain, filled in from reference TRBV19 and TRBJ1-5, reads DGGITQSPKYLFRKEGQNVTLSCEQNLNHDAMYWYRQDPGQGLRLIYYSQIVNDFQKGDIAEGYSVSREKKESFPLTVTSAQKNPTAFYLCASRLLSGSNQPQHFGDGTRLSIL.

The chain uses TRBV28 and TRBJ1-5; D not resolved. Deletions cut 3 bases from V and 9 bases from J, with 18 bases between. CDR1 and CDR2 from the germline V gene are MDHEN and SYDVKM. CDR3 size: 15 residues. In nucleotides, the CDR3 is TGTGCCAGCAGTTTGTATGGGCCTGGGCAGTGGCCCCAGCATTTT. It specifies CASSLYGPGQWPQHF.

This clone came up once. The gene calls are TRBV5-4 and TRBJ2-1; 7 nucleotides align to TRBD1. The V and J ends lost 0 bases and 3 bases, in that order; junction bases with no gene match: 6. Germline CDR1 and CDR2: SGHNT and YYREEE (reference sequence). The CDR3 covers 16 residues. CDR3 bases: TGTGCCAGCAGCTTGGGGGCCGCAGGGGGCTACAATGAGCAGTTCTTC. Its translation: CASSLGAAGGYNEQFF. The whole variable domain, remainder taken from reference TRBV5-4 and TRBJ2-1, is ETGVTQSPTHLIKTRGQQVTLRCSSQSGHNTVSWYQQALGQGPQFIFQYYREEENGRGNFPPRFSGLQFPNYSSELNVNALELDDSALYLCASSLGAAGGYNEQFFGPGTRLTVL.

This chain connects TRBV19 to TRBJ2-3; 8 bases match TRBD1. J gave up 2 bases and V 9 bases, and 4 bases lay outside the gene matches. The length of the CDR3 is 13 residues. Germline V gene lookup returns CDR1 LNHDA and CDR2 SQIVND (reference sequence). Written as DNA, the CDR3 is TGTGCCAGCAGGACAGGGACCACAGATACGCAGTATTTT. Its translation: CASRTGTTDTQYF.

This chain uses TRBV9 with TRBJ2-1, with TRBD2 matching 11 bases. Germline CDR1 and CDR2: SGDLS and YYNGEE. V gave up 0 bases and J gave up 7 bases; unmatched junction bases: 9. The CDR3 is 17 amino acids. In DNA, the CDR3 is TGTGCCAGCAGCGTAGCTCTAGCGGGAGGTCTCGAAAATGAGCAGTTCTTC. It is translated as CASSVALAGGLENEQFF.

This clone has a handful of counts. This chain links TRBV29-1 with TRBJ1-2, with D perhaps TRBD1 (5 bases). The V end lost 4 bases, the J end lost 7 bases, and 16 bases lay between the germline ends. The CDR3 runs to 13 residues. Germline-derived CDR1 and CDR2 are SQVTM and ANQGSEA. The DNA for the CDR3 is TGCAGCGTTGGTCAGGGCGCGCGGCTTGGCTACACCTTC. Translated, it gives CSVGQGARLGYTF.

The chain carries TRBV18 and TRBJ1-1; TRBD1 matches 7 bases. The length of the CDR3 is 13 residues. The junction had 4 bases not matched to a gene; V was cut back by 4 bases and J by 5 bases. Germline assignment: CDR1 KGHSH and CDR2 LQKENI. CDR3 sequence (DNA): TGTGCCAGCTCACTTGACAGGGCAACTGAAGCTTTCTTT. Residues: CASSLDRATEAFF.

The rearrangement joins TRBV28 to TRBJ2-2; perhaps TRBD1 as D (5 bases). Trimming shortened V by 3 bases and J by 7 bases, and 18 bases separated the two germline ends. CDR1 and CDR2 from the germline V gene are MDHEN and SYDVKM. The CDR3 has 16 residues. For the CDR3, the DNA is TGTGCCAGCAGTTTTCGTCGGCCAGGGAATATCGGGGAGCTGTTTTTT. This sequence encodes CASSFRRPGNIGELFF.

Only a few counts were recorded for this clone. The rearrangement joins TRBV28 to TRBJ2-7; 8 positions agree with TRBD1. V lost 10 bases to trimming and J lost 5 bases; unmatched junction nucleotides: 19. The V gene's germline CDR1 is MDHEN and CDR2 SYDVKM. The CDR3 contains 16 residues. The CDR3 coding sequence is TGTGCCATTTCGTCCTCTGCAGGGGGCTTATTCGACGAGCAGTACTTC. Protein product: CAISSSAGGLFDEQYF.

V gene TRBV15 combines with J gene TRBJ1-6; 10 bases are shared with TRBD1. Germline V gene lookup returns CDR1 LNHNV and CDR2 YYDKDF (reference sequence). V lost 10 bases and J lost 7; bases outside the gene matches: 4. This CDR3 comprises 13 residues. The CDR3 DNA reads as TGTGCCATCAGGGGACAGGGGAATTCACCCCTCCACTTT. Translated: CAIRGQGNSPLHF.

V and J are TRBV3-1 (or the pseudogene TRBV3-2) and TRBJ1-6; 8 bases fit TRBD1. Germline assignment: CDR1 LGHDT and CDR2 YNNKEL (reference sequence). V dropped 4 bases and J dropped 9; count of bases not matched to a gene: 8. The CDR3 has 15 amino acids. CDR3 coding DNA: TGTGCCAGCAGCCCCCAGGGGGCCGTCGGTTCACCCCTCCACTTT. Protein product: CASSPQGAVGSPLHF.

Here the CDR3 DNA reads TGCAGTGCTAGTGGCGACAAAGGGGGTCTCTACGAGCAGTACTTC. This sequence encodes CSASGDKGGLYEQYF. V and J are TRBV20-1 and TRBJ2-7; tentatively, D is TRBD1 (6 bases). V gave up 3 bases and J gave up 3 bases, with 18 bases separating them. CDR1 is DFQATT, CDR2 SNEGSKA, per germline (reference sequence). The CDR3 has 15 residues.

The CDR3 sequence: CASSLDSGDGETQYF. Here the CDR3 DNA reads TGTGCCAGCAGCTTAGATAGCGGGGATGGGGAGACCCAGTACTTC. This chain joins TRBV7-2 and TRBJ2-5, with 8 bases identical to TRBD2. This CDR3 spans 15 amino acids. V dropped 1 base and J dropped 5; count of bases not matched to a gene: 6. Germline lookup yields CDR1 SGHTA and CDR2 FQGNSA.

The CDR3 loop is CSVEVASEQFF. DNA for the CDR3: TGCAGCGTTGAAGTAGCTTCTGAGCAGTTCTTC. The V and J genes are TRBV29-1 and TRBJ2-1; no clear D. The CDR3 runs 11 residues. CDR1 and CDR2 (germline): SQVTM, ANQGSEA. Trimming left V 1 base short and J 9 bases short, with 7 bases between.

This chain uses TRBV5-5 with TRBJ2-5; 10 bases match TRBD1. The junction had 10 bases not matched to a gene; V was cut back by 0 bases and J by 5 bases. The CDR3 runs to 17 residues. Germline CDR1 and CDR2: SGHKS and YYEKEE (reference sequence). DNA for the CDR3: TGTGCCAGCAGCTTGGTCCCAGACAGGGGGCTTTTGGAGACCCAGTACTTC. It specifies CASSLVPDRGLLETQYF.

This clone was observed once. The chain recombines TRBV7-8 with TRBJ1-5, with TRBD1 identical over 9 bases. CDR3 length: 17 residues. Per the germline V gene, CDR1 is SGHVS and CDR2 is FQNEAQ. V trimming: 5 bases; J trimming: 0 bases; junction bases outside the gene matches: 8. CDR3 sequence: CASSPSRDRDSNQPQHF. The DNA of the CDR3 is TGTGCCAGCAGCCCCTCTCGGGACAGGGATAGCAATCAGCCCCAGCATTTT.

The chain recombines TRBV5-4 with TRBJ2-4; possible D gene TRBD2, 6 bases. CDR3 length equals 16 residues. Trimming pared 4 bases from V and 0 bases from J, leaving 14 bases between. Germline V gene lookup returns CDR1 SGHNT and CDR2 YYREEE (reference sequence). The CDR3 spells CASSPNRGIAKNIQYF. CDR3 DNA sequence: TGTGCCAGCAGCCCGAATCGGGGGATAGCCAAAAACATTCAGTACTTC.

The chain carries TRBV28 and TRBJ2-3; 8 nucleotides line up with TRBD2. There are 14 residues in the CDR3. With V trimmed by 2 bases and J by 5 bases, 3 bases remained unmatched. CDR1 and CDR2 (germline): MDHEN, SYDVKM. CDR3 DNA: TGTGCCAGCAGTTTAGCGGGAGGAAAAGATACGCAGTATTTT. Its protein product is CASSLAGGKDTQYF.

The V gene is TRBV7-6, the J gene TRBJ2-2; D perhaps matches TRBD1 (6 bases). The CDR3 covers 17 residues. Germline lookup yields CDR1 SGHVS and CDR2 FNYEAQ. The germline V and J ends were trimmed by 3 bases and 6 bases, with 20 bases remaining between them. CDR3 sequence (DNA): TGTGCCAGCAGCTTGGGACAAATACAGTCTCACGCCGGGGAGCTGTTTTTT. As protein: CASSLGQIQSHAGELFF.

The rearrangement joins TRBV4-3 to TRBJ1-5; 12 nucleotides match TRBD1. Germline V gene lookup returns CDR1 LGHNA and CDR2 YSLEER. This CDR3 is built from 19 residues. The ends lost 4 bases at V and 4 bases at J; junction bases unmatched: 14. The CDR3 bases are TGCGCCAGCAGCCGATTTTCCCGGGGACAGGGGGCCCCAAATCAGCCCCAGCATTTT. Translated, it gives CASSRFSRGQGAPNQPQHF.

As regards this clone: Distinct nucleotide sequences in the sample also encode this CDR3. The chain is built from TRBV10-2 and TRBJ2-1, with D tentatively TRBD1 (7 bases). V lost 0 bases, J lost 8 bases, and 11 bases lay in between. The CDR3 loop spans 14 amino acids. Germline assignment: CDR1 WSHSY and CDR2 SAAADI. CDR3 nucleotide sequence: TGCGCCAGCAGTGAGTCGGCCAGGGGGGATGAGCAGTTCTTC. This gives the protein CASSESARGDEQFF.